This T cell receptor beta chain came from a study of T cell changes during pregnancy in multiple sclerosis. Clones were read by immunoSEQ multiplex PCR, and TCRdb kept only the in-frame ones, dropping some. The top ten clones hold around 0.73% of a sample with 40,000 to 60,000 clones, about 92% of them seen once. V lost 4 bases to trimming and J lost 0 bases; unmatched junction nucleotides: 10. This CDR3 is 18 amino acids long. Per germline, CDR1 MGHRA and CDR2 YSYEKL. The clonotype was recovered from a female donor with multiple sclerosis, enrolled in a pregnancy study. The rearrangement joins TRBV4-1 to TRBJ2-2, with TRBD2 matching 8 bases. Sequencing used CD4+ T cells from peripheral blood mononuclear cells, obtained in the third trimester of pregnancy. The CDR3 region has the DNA TGCGCCAGCAGCCGGCTCGCGGGAGCGGGGGCGAACACCGGGGAGCTGTTTTTT. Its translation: CASSRLAGAGANTGELFF.